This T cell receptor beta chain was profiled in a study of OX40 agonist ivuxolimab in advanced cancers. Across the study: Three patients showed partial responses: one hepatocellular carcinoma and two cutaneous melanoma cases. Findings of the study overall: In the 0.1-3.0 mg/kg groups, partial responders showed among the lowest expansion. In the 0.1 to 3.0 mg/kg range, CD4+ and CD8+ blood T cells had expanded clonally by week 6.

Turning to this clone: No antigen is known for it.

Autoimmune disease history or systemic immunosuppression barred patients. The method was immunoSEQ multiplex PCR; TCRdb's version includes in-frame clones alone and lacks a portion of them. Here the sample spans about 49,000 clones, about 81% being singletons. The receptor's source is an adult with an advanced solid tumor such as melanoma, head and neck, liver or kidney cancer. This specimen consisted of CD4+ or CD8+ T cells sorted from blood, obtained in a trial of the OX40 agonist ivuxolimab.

In nucleotides, the CDR3 is TGTGCCAGCAGAATGACTAGCACAGATACGCAGTATTTT. It yields the protein CASRMTSTDTQYF. V and J are TRBV5-8 and TRBJ2-3; D is undetermined. The CDR3 spans 13 residues. Deletions cut 5 bases from V and 0 bases from J, with 7 bases between. Looked up from germline, CDR1 is SGHTS and CDR2 is YDEGEE.